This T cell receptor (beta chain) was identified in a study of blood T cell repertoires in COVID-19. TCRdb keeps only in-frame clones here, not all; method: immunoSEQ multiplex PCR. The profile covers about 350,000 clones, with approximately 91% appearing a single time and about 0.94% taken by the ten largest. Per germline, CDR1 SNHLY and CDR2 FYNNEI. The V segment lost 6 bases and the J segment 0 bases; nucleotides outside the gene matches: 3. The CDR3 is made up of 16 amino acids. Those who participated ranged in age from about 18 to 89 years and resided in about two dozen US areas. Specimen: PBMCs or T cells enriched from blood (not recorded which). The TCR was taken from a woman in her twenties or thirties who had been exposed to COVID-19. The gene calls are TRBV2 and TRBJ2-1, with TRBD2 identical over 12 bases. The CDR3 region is CASRLAGGSSYNEQFF. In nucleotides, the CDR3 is TGTGCCAGCAGACTAGCGGGAGGCAGCTCCTACAATGAGCAGTTCTTC.